The 23 T cell receptor beta chains presented below share a single source sample, sequenced in a study of cytomegalovirus exposure and HLA in healthy donors. In the PCR, 60 Vbeta and 13 Jbeta primers were used. Assay: immunoSEQ multiplex PCR; the TCRdb copy retains only in-frame clones and omits some. Among some 200,000 clones listed, about 70% were seen once. The sample consisted of PBMCs. These TCRs come from a man in his forties in good health and CMV-seropositive.

This chain connects TRBV2 to TRBJ1-4; D gene ambiguous. Looked up from germline, CDR1 is SNHLY and CDR2 is FYNNEI. Trimming took off 7 bases at V and 7 bases at J, with 13 bases between the two ends. This CDR3 has 13 amino acids. The CDR3 region has the DNA TGTGCCAGCATCGGAGATGTGGTTGAAAAACTGTTTTTT. Translation gives CASIGDVVEKLFF. The full variable domain, with the rest looked up from reference TRBV2 and TRBJ1-4, is EPEVTQTPSHQVTQMGQEVILRCVPISNHLYFYWYRQILGQKVEFLVSFYNNEISEKSEIFDDQFSVERPDGSNFTLKIRSTKLEDSAMYFCASIGDVVEKLFFGSGTQLSVL.

With regard to this clone: Other nucleotide sequences from this sample produce the same CDR3. The J gene is TRBJ1-4, the V gene TRBV6-1; TRBD1 matches at 7 bases. This CDR3 is 15 amino acids long. With 1 base clipped from V and 4 bases from J, the junction kept 3 bases outside the gene matches. Germline CDR1 and CDR2: MNHNS and SASEGT. In DNA, the CDR3 is TGTGCCAGCAGTGAAGGGACAGGCCTTAATGAAAAACTGTTTTTT. Protein: CASSEGTGLNEKLFF.

The chain recombines TRBV6-5 with TRBJ1-4, with 8 bases lining up with TRBD1. The CDR3 length is 16 residues. Germline V gives CDR1 MNHEY, CDR2 SVGAGI. The ends lost 4 bases at V and 5 bases at J; junction bases unmatched: 9. CDR3 sequence reads: CASSSIRTGRNEKLFF. For the CDR3, the DNA is TGTGCCAGCAGTTCCATCCGGACAGGGCGAAATGAAAAACTGTTTTTT.

The chain has TRBV6-1 and TRBJ2-5; 11 bases fit TRBD1. The end of the DNA aligns better with TRBJ2-7, so the J call may be wrong. The length of the CDR3 is 15 residues. Germline V CDR1 and CDR2: MNHNS, SASEGT. The CDR3 loop reads CASSVRTGGAYEQYF. In nucleotides, the CDR3 is TGTGCCAGCAGTGTTCGGACAGGGGGCGCCTACGAGCAGTACTTC.

This clone was recorded only once. The CDR3 coding sequence is TGTGCCAGCAGTTTATCTGGAGGGGTAGTGTATGGCTACACCTTC. Translating it yields CASSLSGGVVYGYTF. The rearrangement joins TRBV27 to TRBJ1-2, with a weak D call TRBD1 (5 bases). This CDR3 comprises 15 residues. V was pared by 0 bases and J by 5 bases, with 13 bases between. Germline loops: CDR1 MNHEY, CDR2 SMNVEV (reference sequence).

J is TRBJ1-1 and V is TRBV2; D remains ambiguous. The ends were cut back, 2 bases at V and 3 bases at J, with 7 bases in the middle. CDR1 is SNHLY and CDR2 is FYNNEI in the germline V gene. The CDR3 runs 13 residues. CDR3 amino acids: CASSEIEDTEAFF. The CDR3 nucleotides are TGTGCCAGCAGTGAAATTGAGGACACTGAAGCTTTCTTT.

V and J are TRBV7-2 and TRBJ2-3, with 8 nucleotides matching TRBD1. The CDR3 runs 13 residues. Germline CDR1 is SGHTA and CDR2 is FQGNSA. The V segment lost 4 bases and the J segment 4 bases; nucleotides outside the gene matches: 1. This CDR3 is CASSSGQADTQYF. CDR3 sequence (DNA): TGTGCCAGCAGCTCGGGACAGGCAGATACGCAGTATTTT.

This chain links TRBV19 with TRBJ1-5; 7 bases are shared with TRBD1. After removal of 0 bases from V and 5 bases from J, the junction contained 10 bases not matched to a gene. Germline V gene data show CDR1 as LNHDA and CDR2 as SQIVND (reference sequence). The CDR3 consists of 17 residues. The CDR3 spells CASSIDVLGQDHQPQHF. CDR3 DNA sequence: TGTGCCAGTAGTATAGATGTCCTTGGACAGGACCATCAGCCCCAGCATTTT.

The chain joins TRBV11-3 to TRBJ2-1; 11 bases fit TRBD1. After removal of 5 bases from V and 3 bases from J, the junction contained 3 bases not matched to a gene. The CDR3 length is 15 residues. CDR1 and CDR2 from the germline V gene are SGHNT and YENEEA. As DNA, the CDR3 is TGTGCCAGCAGCCGCGGGACAGGGGGCTACAATGAGCAGTTCTTC. Protein product: CASSRGTGGYNEQFF.

There are a few counts of this clone. This chain links TRBV5-1 with TRBJ2-1; 10 bases are a match to TRBD1. V lost 2 bases and J lost 6; bases outside the gene matches: 5. Germline-derived CDR1 and CDR2 are SGHRS and YFSETQ. CDR3 size: 15 residues. The CDR3 region has the DNA TGCGCCAGCAGCTTCCGGGACAGGGGTACCAATGAGCAGTTCTTC. Protein sequence: CASSFRDRGTNEQFF. Based on the CDR3 plus reference TRBV5-1 and TRBJ2-1, the full variable domain is KAGVTQTPRYLIKTRGQQVTLSCSPISGHRSVSWYQQTPGQGLQFLFEYFSETQRNKGNFPGRFSGRQFSNSRSEMNVSTLELGDSALYLCASSFRDRGTNEQFFGPGTRLTVL.

V usage is TRBV5-1 and J usage is TRBJ1-3; D is perhaps TRBD1 (5 bases). The ends were cut back, 5 bases at V and 3 bases at J, with 15 bases in the middle. CDR1 and CDR2 (germline): SGHRS, YFSETQ. The CDR3 sequence is 15 residues long. The CDR3 is CASSDGGRGGNTIYF. The CDR3 coding sequence is TGCGCCAGCAGTGACGGGGGGAGAGGTGGAAACACCATATATTTT.

This chain uses TRBV28 with TRBJ1-2, with 11 nucleotides matching TRBD1. Germline V gene data show CDR1 as MDHEN and CDR2 as SYDVKM. CDR3 length: 16 residues. Trimming cost V 5 bases and J 2 bases; bases outside gene matches: 7. The CDR3, as DNA: TGTGCCAGCAGTCCAGGACAGGGGGCAACGAACTATGGCTACACCTTC. Residues: CASSPGQGATNYGYTF.

In the case of this clone: Other DNA sequences in this specimen translate into the identical CDR3. This rearrangement joins TRBV7-6 to TRBJ2-3, with TRBD2 as a possible D gene (7 bases). Deletions cut 0 bases from V and 6 bases from J, with 10 bases between. The CDR3 length is 14 residues. CDR1 and CDR2 from the germline V gene are SGHVS and FNYEAQ. CDR3 nucleotide sequence: TGTGCCAGCAGCTTAGCGGGGGGGCTGGATACGCAGTATTTT. It is translated as CASSLAGGLDTQYF.

The sample holds one count of this clone. This chain joins TRBV27 and TRBJ2-5; 9 positions agree with TRBD1. The CDR3 covers 16 residues. CDR1 is MNHEY, CDR2 SMNVEV, per germline (reference sequence). Trimming removed 6 bases from V and 1 base from J; junction bases left unmatched: 9. Written as DNA, the CDR3 is TGTGCCAGCAGCTGGGACGGGACAGGGACCCAAGAGACCCAGTACTTC. Its protein product is CASSWDGTGTQETQYF.

The J gene is TRBJ1-2, the V gene TRBV4-1; D ambiguous. Per germline, CDR1 MGHRA and CDR2 YSYEKL. Trimming took 3 bases from V and 5 from J, leaving 7 bases between them. The CDR3 totals 12 residues. The CDR3 loop reads CASSHTGYGYTF. DNA for the CDR3: TGCGCCAGCAGCCACACCGGGTATGGCTACACCTTC.

The gene calls are TRBV18 and TRBJ2-3; 7 nucleotides match TRBD1. J lost 0 bases, V lost 6 bases, and 6 bases had no gene match. The CDR3 covers 15 residues. Germline CDR1 is KGHSH and CDR2 is LQKENI. Here the CDR3 reads CASSQGTVSTDTQYF. The CDR3 DNA sequence: TGTGCCAGCTCCCAAGGGACAGTTAGCACAGATACGCAGTATTTT.

The genes are TRBV5-8 and TRBJ1-2; a weak D match, TRBD1 (5 bases). This CDR3 contains 15 residues. Germline lookup yields CDR1 SGHTS and CDR2 YDEGEE. V was clipped by 2 bases and J by 5 bases, with 16 bases between them. The CDR3 bases are TGTGCCAGCAGCTTCGATAGGACACCGATATATGGCTACACCTTC. It is translated as CASSFDRTPIYGYTF.

This chain uses TRBV5-1 with TRBJ2-7, with D maybe TRBD2 (5 bases). The CDR3 extends over 15 amino acids. Germline V lookup: CDR1 SGHRS, CDR2 YFSETQ. Trimming cost V 0 bases and J 0 bases, with 10 bases left between them. CDR3 DNA sequence: TGCGCCAGCAGCTTGGAGGGTGGGAGCTCCTACGAGCAGTACTTC. It is translated as CASSLEGGSSYEQYF.

This clone was found once. The chain recombines TRBV5-1 with TRBJ2-7; TRBD1 matches 10 bases. V trimming: 2 bases; J trimming: 6 bases; junction bases outside the gene matches: 11. CDR1 is SGHRS and CDR2 is YFSETQ in the germline V gene. The CDR3 length is 16 residues. In DNA, the CDR3 is TGCGCCAGCAGCTTAGGGGACAGGGGATTAAGTGGCGAGCAGTACTTC. Translated: CASSLGDRGLSGEQYF.

The gene calls are TRBV6-5 and TRBJ2-5, with TRBD1 matching 10 bases. The CDR3 has 9 residues. V shed 10 bases and J 13 bases; nucleotides not matched to a gene: 3. The germline gives CDR1 MNHEY, CDR2 SVGAGI. CDR3 protein: CATDRGRYF. CDR3 DNA sequence: TGTGCCACAGACAGGGGGCGGTACTTC.

The V call is TRBV7-2, the J call TRBJ2-1; possibly TRBD1 for D (6 bases). Germline V CDR1 and CDR2: SGHTA, FQGNSA. There are 17 residues in the CDR3. V dropped 5 bases and J dropped 9 bases, with 26 bases sitting between them. CDR3: CASSLVGGGGAVGEQFF. CDR3 coding DNA: TGTGCCAGCAGCCTCGTGGGTGGGGGCGGAGCTGTGGGTGAGCAGTTCTTC. The variable domain in full, completed from reference TRBV7-2 and TRBJ2-1, reads GAGVSQSPSNKVTEKGKDVELRCDPISGHTALYWYRQSLGQGLEFLIYFQGNSAPDKSGLPSDRFSAERTGGSVSTLTIQRTQQEDSAVYLCASSLVGGGGAVGEQFFGPGTRLTVL.

This chain links TRBV7-9 with TRBJ1-1; weak D call: TRBD1 (6 bases). Per germline, CDR1 SEHNR and CDR2 FQNEAQ (reference sequence). The CDR3 spans 15 residues. V lost 4 bases, J lost 1 base, and 13 bases lay in between. CDR3 coding DNA: TGTGCCAGCAGCTCGGACAGAGAGAGGAACACTGAAGCTTTCTTT. Translated, it gives CASSSDRERNTEAFF.

The genes are TRBV29-1 and TRBJ2-1; D unclear. CDR1 and CDR2 from the germline V gene are SQVTM and ANQGSEA. The V and J ends lost 3 bases and 3 bases respectively, with 3 bases between them. This CDR3 has 11 amino acids. The CDR3 DNA reads as TGCAGCGTTGACGGCTACAATGAGCAGTTCTTC. It encodes CSVDGYNEQFF.